The clone carrying this T cell receptor beta chain has a handful of counts. Its target is unknown. TCRdb reprocessed the RT-PCR reads via MiXCR and lists one record per CDR3 protein. The sample includes 500,000 to 600,000 distinct CDR3 sequences, 14% of them seen just once. This sample stems from a study of response to subunit inactivated influenza vaccine. Findings and caveats of the study: Each seasonal influenza vaccination recruits few new T cells, the authors suggested.

Sample: PBMCs from blood, taken about 12 days after vaccination. This receptor was taken from a man aged 50-60 years who received an inactivated influenza vaccine.

CDR3 coding DNA: TGTGCCACCAGCAGAGATCCGGCAGGGAGGGAGACGCAGTATTTT. This sequence encodes CATSRDPAGRETQYF. This rearrangement joins TRBV15 to TRBJ2-3; TRBD2 aligns across 7 bases. The CDR3 is made up of 15 amino acids. The V gene's germline CDR1 is LNHNV and CDR2 YYDKDF (reference sequence). V trimming: 0 bases; J trimming: 9 bases; junction bases outside the gene matches: 9.